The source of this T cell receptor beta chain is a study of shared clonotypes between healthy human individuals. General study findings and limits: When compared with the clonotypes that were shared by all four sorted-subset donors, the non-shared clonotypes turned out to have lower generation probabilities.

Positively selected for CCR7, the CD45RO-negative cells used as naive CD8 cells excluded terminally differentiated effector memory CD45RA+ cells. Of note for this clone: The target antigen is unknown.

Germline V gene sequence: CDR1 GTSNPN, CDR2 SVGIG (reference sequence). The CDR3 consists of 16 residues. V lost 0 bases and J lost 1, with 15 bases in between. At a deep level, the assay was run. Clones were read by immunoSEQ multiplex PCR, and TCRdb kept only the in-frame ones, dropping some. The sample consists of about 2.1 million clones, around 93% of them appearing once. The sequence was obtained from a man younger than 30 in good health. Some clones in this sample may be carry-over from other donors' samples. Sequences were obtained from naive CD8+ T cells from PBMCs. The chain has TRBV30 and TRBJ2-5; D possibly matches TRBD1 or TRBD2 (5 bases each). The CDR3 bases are TGTGCCTGGAGTGTACGGGGCGGGCGGATCCAAGAGACCCAGTACTTC. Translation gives CAWSVRGGRIQETQYF. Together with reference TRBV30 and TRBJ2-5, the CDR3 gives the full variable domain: SQTIHQWPATLVQPVGSPLSLECTVEGTSNPNLYWYRQAAGRGLQLLFYSVGIGQISSEVPQNLSASRPQDRQFILSSKKLLLSDSGFYLCAWSVRGGRIQETQYFGPGTRLLVL.